The clone carrying this T cell receptor (beta chain) was found many times. The data stem from a study of T-cell reconstitution after alpha-beta-depleted transplantation in children. During its preparation, the TCRbeta library received unique molecular identifiers. Via MiXCR, TCRdb re-called the PCR reads, giving one row per CDR3 protein. This table has around 370,000 distinct CDR3 sequences, 10% appearing once. This receptor was obtained from a human donor who donated a stem cell graft to a child with acute lymphoblastic leukemia. Sequenced here: PBMCs from the stem cell graft donor, sampled from the stem cell graft.

CDR3 nucleotide sequence: TGCGCCAGCAGCCAGTCTTGGGGGCCCTACGAGCAGTACTTC. Protein sequence: CASSQSWGPYEQYF. J is TRBJ2-7 and V is TRBV4-1, with D possibly TRBD1 on 6 matching bases. Trimming left V 3 bases short and J 2 bases short, with 11 bases between. The V gene's germline CDR1 is MGHRA and CDR2 YSYEKL. The length of the CDR3 is 14 residues.